This T cell receptor (beta chain) emerged from a study of T cell repertoires in cytomegalovirus infection. Whole-study context: Carrying CMV and the relevant HLA type showed in public TCR beta signatures. The study's findings and limits: Adding up the frequency of public TCR beta families identified people who carried CMV plus the relevant HLA. CMV-specific TCR beta clonotypes restricted by HLA-C dominated the ex vivo response.

CDR1 is SEHNR, CDR2 FQNEAQ, per germline (reference sequence). V lost 4 bases to trimming and J lost 5 bases; unmatched junction nucleotides: 2. This CDR3 comprises 12 residues. With respect to this clonotype: Its target is not known.

TCRdb ran MiXCR on the reads and lists one entry per CDR3 protein. The sample has about 320,000 distinct CDR3 sequences, more than 8% seen once. This sequence originates from a human donor in good health (CMV status not recorded). Some clones in this sample may be carry-over from other donors' samples. Sequenced input: PBMCs. V gene TRBV7-9 combines with J gene TRBJ2-7; the match to TRBD1 covers 7 bases. The DNA for the CDR3 is TGTGCCAGCAGCTACACAGGGGACGAGCAGTACTTC. Its translation is CASSYTGDEQYF.